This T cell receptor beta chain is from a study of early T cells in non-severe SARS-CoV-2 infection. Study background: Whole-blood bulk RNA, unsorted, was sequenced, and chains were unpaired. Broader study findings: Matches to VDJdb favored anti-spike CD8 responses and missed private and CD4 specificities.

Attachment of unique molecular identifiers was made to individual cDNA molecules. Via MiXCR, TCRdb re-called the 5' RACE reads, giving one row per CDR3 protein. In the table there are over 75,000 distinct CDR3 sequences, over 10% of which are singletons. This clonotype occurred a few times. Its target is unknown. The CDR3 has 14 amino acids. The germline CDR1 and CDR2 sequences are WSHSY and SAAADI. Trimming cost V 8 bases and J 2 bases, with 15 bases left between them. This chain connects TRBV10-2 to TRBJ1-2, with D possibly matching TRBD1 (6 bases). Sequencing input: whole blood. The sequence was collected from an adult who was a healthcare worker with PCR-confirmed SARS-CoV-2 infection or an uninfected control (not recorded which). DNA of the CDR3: TGCGCCAGCGGTGGGGGGGCGACGAACTATGGCTACACCTTC. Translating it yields CASGGGATNYGYTF.